Listed below are T cell receptor beta chains from one sample, sequenced in a study of vaccination effects on CD4 cells after COVID-19. Their antigens are not known. Repertoires were generated with immunoSEQ multiplex PCR, while TCRdb's copy carries only in-frame clones and drops some. The data show 20,000 to 25,000 clones, with 65% to 85% seen just once and about 9.3% held by the top ten. Sequenced here: CD4+ T cells from PBMCs cultured with HCoV-229E spike peptides, sampled after COVID-19 vaccination. The receptors shown here come from a human donor who received a COVID-19 vaccine. Each CDR3 is given with its conserved first and last residue. A D gene is named only where the DNA matches it firmly. Clone size is stated in some rows and not others, as once, few, many or a class when expanded.

d_gene	j_gene	v_gene	abundance	CDR3nt	CDR3aa
TRBD2	TRBJ2-7	TRBV4-1	.	TGCGCCAGCAGCCACCAGCGGGGGGGCTTGTACGAGCAGTACTTC	CASSHQRGGLYEQYF
.	TRBJ1-2	TRBV13	few	TGTGCCAGCAGCTTGACCCCGGCTAACTATGGCTACACCTTC	CASSLTPANYGYTF
TRBD2	TRBJ2-1	TRBV5-4	.	TGTGCCAGCAGCTTTAGCGGGAGGGCCGGAGTAAGTGGACAGTTCTTC	CASSFSGRAGVSGQFF
TRBD1	TRBJ1-6	TRBV2	few	TGTGCCAGAGGACAGGGTCTTTATTCACCCCTCCACTTT	CARGQGLYSPLHF
TRBD1	TRBJ2-7	TRBV3-1/TRBV3-2	.	TGTGCCAGCAGCCAAGATCCCGGGACAGGGGGCGACGAGCAGTACTTC	CASSQDPGTGGDEQYF
TRBD1	TRBJ1-1	TRBV6-5	.	TGTGCCAGCAGAAAAACAGGGGGCTTGGAAGCTTTCTTT	CASRKTGGLEAFF
.	TRBJ2-3	TRBV18	.	TGTGCCAGCTCACCCCGGGGTGATACGCAGTATTTT	CASSPRGDTQYF
TRBD2	TRBJ2-3	TRBV15	.	TGTGCCACCAGCAGTAGACTAGCGACAGATACGCAGTATTTT	CATSSRLATDTQYF
TRBD2	TRBJ2-2	TRBV6-1	.	TGTGCCAGCAGTGAACTAGCGGAGACCGGGGAGCTGTTTTTT	CASSELAETGELFF
TRBD2	TRBJ2-2	TRBV5-8	.	TGTGCCAGCAGCTTGGTGGGGACTAGCGGTAACACCGGGGAGCTGTTTTTT	CASSLVGTSGNTGELFF
.	TRBJ1-2	TRBV7-2	.	TGTGCCAGCAGCTTAGAGGGAGGACTGGGAAACTATGGCTACACCTTC	CASSLEGGLGNYGYTF
.	TRBJ1-2	TRBV21-1	.	TGTGCCAGCAGCGCTCCTGAGGGACAGCTTGTTAACTATGGCTACACCTTC	CASSAPEGQLVNYGYTF
.	TRBJ1-2	TRBV30	.	TGTGCCTGGAGTCTAGCAGGGTATGGCTACACCTTC	CAWSLAGYGYTF
.	TRBJ1-2	TRBV28	.	TGTGCCAGCAGTTACGCTACAGGGTATGGCTACACCTTC	CASSYATGYGYTF
.	TRBJ1-5	TRBV6-5	.	TGTGCCAGCAGCCCCCGGGAGGGAGGCAATCAGCCCCAGCATTTT	CASSPREGGNQPQHF
.	TRBJ1-5	TRBV9	few	TGTGCCAGCAGCGTTGGACCGGACTCCAATCAGCCCCAGCATTTT	CASSVGPDSNQPQHF
.	TRBJ2-7	TRBV4-1	few	TGCGCCAGCAGCCAAGCGCGGGGACCCTACGAGCAGTACTTC	CASSQARGPYEQYF
.	TRBJ1-5	TRBV6-5	.	TGTGCCAGCAGCTCGACAGCAAATAGCAATCAGCCCCAGCATTTT	CASSSTANSNQPQHF
TRBD2	TRBJ2-7	TRBV27	.	TGTGCCAGCAGCAGATACGGGGGGGCCTACGAGCAGTACTTC	CASSRYGGAYEQYF
TRBD2	TRBJ2-1	TRBV6-5	.	TGTGCCAGCAGTTGGACTAGCGGGGGGTACAATGAGCAGTTCTTC	CASSWTSGGYNEQFF
TRBD1	TRBJ1-1	TRBV12-3/TRBV12-4	few	TGTGCCAGCAGCTCGCAGGGGGCGATTGAAGCTTTCTTT	CASSSQGAIEAFF
.	TRBJ2-2	TRBV5-5	.	TGTGCCAGCAAATGGGGCGCGGGCGCCGGGGAGCTGTTTTTT	CASKWGAGAGELFF
.	TRBJ2-1	TRBV21-1	.	TGTGCCAGCAGCAAAAGGAGGGATAGCTCCTACAATGAGCAGTTCTTC	CASSKRRDSSYNEQFF
.	TRBJ2-7	TRBV7-6	.	TGTGCCAGCAGCTTAATGAGGGGCGGCGAGCAGTACTTC	CASSLMRGGEQYF
.	TRBJ2-7	TRBV6-5	.	TGTGCCAGCACTTGGACGGCGAGCTCCTACGAGCAGTACTTC	CASTWTASSYEQYF
.	TRBJ2-7	TRBV11-1	.	TGTGCCAGCAGCTTTAGTCCTGGCTACGAGCAGTACTTC	CASSFSPGYEQYF
.	TRBJ1-2	TRBV6-6	.	TGTGCCAGCAGTCCACAGGGATGGAATGGCTACACCTTC	CASSPQGWNGYTF
.	TRBJ2-2	TRBV9	.	TGTGCCAGCAGCGTGAGGGGCACCACCGGGGAGCTGTTTTTT	CASSVRGTTGELFF
.	TRBJ2-1	TRBV6-5	.	TGTGCCAGCAGTTACAGAGCTCCAGAGGGGCCCGATGAGCAGTTCTTC	CASSYRAPEGPDEQFF
TRBD2	TRBJ2-5	TRBV19	.	TGTGCCAGTACGAATAGCGGGGGGGCACGGGAGACCCAGTACTTC	CASTNSGGARETQYF
TRBD1	TRBJ1-4	TRBV9	.	TGTGCCAGCAGCGCGGGACAGGGGGAAAAACTGTTTTTT	CASSAGQGEKLFF